The rows below give T cell receptor beta chains drawn from one sample of a study of blood T cells in healthy people across ages. TCRdb fed the 5' RACE reads into MiXCR, producing one record per CDR3 protein. The table includes roughly 570,000 distinct CDR3 sequences, about 25% detected once. The sequencing input was blood. The receptors stem from a woman in her 70s in good health. The CDR3 runs from the conserved cysteine through the conserved F or W. A D gene is named only where the DNA matches it firmly. Some rows mark clone size as missing; the rest say once, few, many or name a class of expanded clone.

clone_size	v_call	d_call	j_call	cdr3_aa
NA	TRBV7-2	NA	TRBJ2-5	CASSLGRAPGKTQYF
NA	TRBV11-2	NA	TRBJ2-1	CASSLGLSSYSEQFF
few	TRBV3-1	TRBD1	TRBJ1-1	CASSPYQGAGTEAFF
NA	TRBV6-2/TRBV6-3	NA	TRBJ1-2	CASSYADTGRGGYTF
few	TRBV7-2	NA	TRBJ2-1	CASSLLPRDEQFF
NA	TRBV27	NA	TRBJ1-6	CASSLRTLNSPLHF
NA	TRBV4-3	NA	TRBJ2-2	CASSQDQGYTGELFF
NA	TRBV15	NA	TRBJ2-7	CATSRGRDTPSEQYF
NA	TRBV5-1	NA	TRBJ2-7	CASSFQGIRYEQYF
once	TRBV6-1	NA	NA	CASLKGGYEQYF
few	TRBV25-1	TRBD1	TRBJ2-7	CASSGTGQGYEQYF
few	TRBV7-9	NA	TRBJ1-1	CASSPTTLNTEAFF
once	TRBV5-1	TRBD2	TRBJ2-3	CASSPSGPDGTQYF
once	TRBV7-2	NA	NA	CASSLDSVGYEQYF
NA	TRBV6-5	NA	TRBJ1-3	CASSYSGVPGNTIYF
NA	TRBV20-1	NA	TRBJ2-3	CSASWTSGTDTQYF
few	TRBV11-3	NA	TRBJ1-1	CASSPTAPHWDVMNTEAFF
few	TRBV6-5	TRBD1	TRBJ2-5	CASKRRDSYEETQYF
few	TRBV6-5	NA	TRBJ1-1	CASSYSSGTPGTEAFF
few	TRBV5-1	TRBD1	TRBJ2-5	CASSLGVTGDTYQETQYF
few	TRBV12-3/TRBV12-4	TRBD2	TRBJ2-7	CASSFRAGGLYF
once	TRBV4-1	NA	TRBJ2-1	CASSQSVWGPQVEQFF
many	TRBV12-3/TRBV12-4	NA	TRBJ2-1	CASSLDPGRYNEQFF
few	TRBV7-9	NA	TRBJ1-1	CASSPLGRDTEAFF
NA	TRBV10-3	TRBD1	TRBJ2-3	CAIDRGTDTQYF
few	TRBV7-9	NA	TRBJ1-3	CASIMGAGNTIYF
few	TRBV27	NA	TRBJ1-5	CASSGPTDNQPQHF
many	TRBV5-5	NA	TRBJ2-1	CASSRLGPNEQFF
NA	TRBV6-1	TRBD1	TRBJ1-4	CARAKGQGATNEKLFF
few	TRBV6-5	TRBD1	TRBJ2-7	CASRKFTGGGYEQYF
few	TRBV12-3/TRBV12-4	NA	TRBJ1-2	CASSFEGDSGYTF
many	TRBV5-1	NA	TRBJ2-5	CASSLGSKETQYF
NA	TRBV5-4	NA	TRBJ2-7	CASSQDHGRVEEQYF
NA	TRBV4-3	NA	TRBJ1-2	CASSQEAGRANGYTF
few	TRBV9	NA	TRBJ1-4	CASSVGAFEEKLFF
few	TRBV29-1	NA	TRBJ2-6	CSVDPSSGANILTF
NA	TRBV10-3	TRBD1	TRBJ2-7	CAISSPRGEQYF
NA	TRBV7-2	TRBD1	TRBJ1-2	CASSFQGASHGYTF
once	TRBV7-2	TRBD2	TRBJ2-3	CASSRTSGRWNTQYF
NA	TRBV7-9	NA	TRBJ1-2	CASSKGQSYGYTF
few	TRBV4-2	TRBD2	TRBJ2-4	CASSQSAGGKNIQYF
few	TRBV20-1	TRBD1	TRBJ2-5	CSARPQGTQETQYF
NA	TRBV20-1	NA	TRBJ1-1	CSARRGRTEAFF
few	TRBV9	NA	TRBJ1-1	CASSPQVGIMNTEAFF
NA	TRBV6-2/TRBV6-3	NA	TRBJ1-1	CASSPTRASGTEAFF
few	TRBV29-1	NA	TRBJ2-1	CSVERGTGGNEQFF
NA	TRBV14	NA	TRBJ2-4	CASSQGHSLLNIQYF
NA	TRBV7-3	TRBD2	NA	CASSEGLGRFHEQYF
NA	TRBV24-1	NA	NA	CATSDLSGGREQYF
few	TRBV12-3/TRBV12-4	NA	TRBJ1-2	CASTRFEGGGYTF
few	TRBV3-1	NA	TRBJ2-7	CASSQVVSSYEQYF
few	TRBV20-1	NA	TRBJ2-5	CSARITGQETQYF
NA	TRBV27	NA	TRBJ2-4	CASSFITGTFKNIQYF
few	TRBV20-1	NA	TRBJ1-4	CSALPDTNEKLFF
NA	TRBV6-5	NA	TRBJ2-3	CASSSVGGSSTDTQYF
few	TRBV5-1	NA	TRBJ2-1	CASSLSDTGEQFF
NA	TRBV7-9	NA	TRBJ1-1	CASSPSGRVNTEAFF
few	TRBV4-3	TRBD2	TRBJ2-2	CASSQERGGPYTGELFF
NA	TRBV20-1	NA	TRBJ1-1	CSALRFREAFF